This note documents a single T cell receptor (beta chain) sequence. The data are from a study of blood T cell repertoires in COVID-19. For the study at large: From T cells, B-cell-depleted T cells, or PBMCs came the material, which was cDNA or gDNA.

Clones were sequenced by immunoSEQ multiplex PCR, and TCRdb holds only the in-frame ones, with some missing. The sample gives 75,000 to 100,000 clones, 87% of which show up once; 15% is in the top ten. The clonotype was recovered from a human donor in a cohort sampled during active COVID-19. The material sequenced was peripheral blood.

This CDR3 is CASSDSGLGNTIYF. CDR3 sequence (DNA): TGTGCCAGCAGCGATTCAGGGCTAGGAAACACCATATATTTT. The chain combines TRBV9 with TRBJ1-3; TRBD1 is a possible D gene (5 bases). Germline V gene data show CDR1 as SGDLS and CDR2 as YYNGEE. The CDR3 spans 14 residues. The V end was cut by 3 bases, the J end by 4 bases, with 11 bases between.